Listed below are T cell receptor beta chains from one sample, sequenced in a study of CD8+ T cells in alopecia areata. Sequenced by immunoSEQ multiplex PCR; TCRdb stores in-frame clones only, minus some. The sample carries 110,000 to 150,000 clones, approximately 50% recorded once. The material sequenced was CD4+ T cells sorted from blood, taken at week 0. The origin of the receptors is a human donor with alopecia areata. CDR3s include the opening cysteine and the closing phenylalanine or tryptophan. Each record gives: V gene, CDR3 length, D gene, clone size, J gene, CDR3 protein, CDR3 DNA. D genes are given only for firm matches. Clone size, where shown, is once, few, many, or a class for clones that have expanded.

v_call: TRBV29-1
cdr3_length: 14
d_call: -
clone_size: -
j_call: TRBJ2-1
cdr3_aa: CSVLSLARQPPEFF
cdr3_nt: TGCAGCGTTCTATCCTTAGCCCGCCAGCCTCCGGAGTTCTTC

v_call: TRBV29-1
cdr3_length: 13
d_call: -
clone_size: -
j_call: TRBJ1-1
cdr3_aa: CSVESGMNTEAFF
cdr3_nt: TGCAGCGTTGAATCAGGGATGAACACTGAAGCTTTCTTT

v_call: TRBV11-1
cdr3_length: 15
d_call: -
clone_size: few
j_call: TRBJ2-5
cdr3_aa: CASSSKQGRQETQYF
cdr3_nt: TGTGCCAGCAGCTCAAAACAGGGCCGACAAGAGACCCAGTACTTC

v_call: TRBV7-2
cdr3_length: 16
d_call: TRBD1
clone_size: -
j_call: TRBJ2-5
cdr3_aa: CASSLGSGQGQETQYF
cdr3_nt: TGTGCCAGCAGCTTAGGGTCGGGACAGGGACAAGAGACCCAGTACTTC

v_call: TRBV29-1
cdr3_length: 15
d_call: TRBD2
clone_size: -
j_call: TRBJ2-7
cdr3_aa: CSVVHGTSGFYEQYF
cdr3_nt: TGCAGCGTCGTCCACGGGACTAGCGGATTTTACGAGCAGTACTTC

v_call: TRBV11-2
cdr3_length: 17
d_call: -
clone_size: few
j_call: TRBJ2-1
cdr3_aa: CASSFISGGISYNEQFF
cdr3_nt: TGTGCCAGCAGCTTTATCAGCGGCGGGATCTCCTACAATGAGCAGTTCTTC

v_call: TRBV18
cdr3_length: 13
d_call: TRBD1
clone_size: -
j_call: TRBJ1-2
cdr3_aa: CASSPGQLYGYTF
cdr3_nt: TGTGCCAGCTCACCGGGACAGCTCTATGGCTACACCTTC

v_call: TRBV2
cdr3_length: 13
d_call: -
clone_size: -
j_call: TRBJ1-4
cdr3_aa: CASSDTTSGKLFF
cdr3_nt: TGTGCCAGCAGTGATACCACTTCGGGAAAACTGTTTTTT

v_call: TRBV30
cdr3_length: 14
d_call: -
clone_size: -
j_call: TRBJ1-5
cdr3_aa: CAWSRGAVGQPQHF
cdr3_nt: TGTGCCTGGAGCCGAGGGGCCGTGGGGCAGCCCCAGCATTTT

v_call: TRBV27
cdr3_length: 16
d_call: TRBD1
clone_size: -
j_call: TRBJ2-7
cdr3_aa: CASSSGVDRGIYEQYF
cdr3_nt: TGTGCCAGCAGTTCTGGCGTGGACAGGGGAATCTACGAGCAGTACTTC

v_call: TRBV7-2
cdr3_length: 15
d_call: -
clone_size: -
j_call: TRBJ2-2
cdr3_aa: CASSSSTGVAGELFF
cdr3_nt: TGTGCCAGCAGCTCGTCGACGGGGGTAGCCGGGGAGCTGTTTTTT

v_call: TRBV7-9
cdr3_length: 17
d_call: -
clone_size: -
j_call: TRBJ1-1
cdr3_aa: CASSLRRSGTLNTEAFF
cdr3_nt: TGTGCCAGCAGCCTCCGTAGGTCGGGGACGCTGAACACTGAAGCTTTCTTT

v_call: TRBV6-5
cdr3_length: 13
d_call: -
clone_size: -
j_call: TRBJ1-2
cdr3_aa: CASSYSDLSRGTF
cdr3_nt: TGTGCCAGCAGTTACTCCGACTTGAGTAGGGGCACCTTC

v_call: TRBV7-9
cdr3_length: 15
d_call: TRBD2
clone_size: few
j_call: TRBJ2-5
cdr3_aa: CASSFGTSGQETQYF
cdr3_nt: TGTGCCAGCAGCTTTGGGACTAGCGGCCAAGAGACCCAGTACTTC

v_call: TRBV5-1
cdr3_length: 14
d_call: -
clone_size: -
j_call: TRBJ2-7
cdr3_aa: CASSLVVGSYEQYF
cdr3_nt: TGCGCCAGCAGCTTGGTAGTCGGCTCCTACGAGCAGTACTTC

v_call: TRBV30
cdr3_length: 14
d_call: -
clone_size: -
j_call: TRBJ2-3
cdr3_aa: CAWNRVRSTDTQYF
cdr3_nt: TGTGCCTGGAACAGGGTTCGTAGCACAGATACGCAGTATTTT

v_call: TRBV28
cdr3_length: 12
d_call: -
clone_size: few
j_call: TRBJ2-3
cdr3_aa: CASSSVVDTQYF
cdr3_nt: TGTGCCAGCAGTTCGGTAGTGGATACGCAGTATTTT

v_call: TRBV19
cdr3_length: 14
d_call: -
clone_size: -
j_call: TRBJ2-7
cdr3_aa: CASNQGASSYEQYF
cdr3_nt: TGTGCCAGTAATCAGGGCGCTAGCTCCTACGAGCAGTACTTC

v_call: TRBV9
cdr3_length: 14
d_call: -
clone_size: once
j_call: TRBJ2-1
cdr3_aa: CASSRDSGTTEQFF
cdr3_nt: TGTGCCAGCAGCAGGGACTCCGGCACAACAGAGCAGTTCTTC

v_call: TRBV29-1
cdr3_length: 11
d_call: -
clone_size: -
j_call: TRBJ2-7
cdr3_aa: CSVGGGVEQYF
cdr3_nt: TGCAGCGTTGGGGGCGGGGTGGAGCAGTACTTC

v_call: TRBV30
cdr3_length: 13
d_call: -
clone_size: -
j_call: TRBJ1-1
cdr3_aa: CAGNREEITEAFF
cdr3_nt: TGTGCCGGAAACAGGGAGGAGATCACTGAAGCTTTCTTT

v_call: TRBV27
cdr3_length: 14
d_call: TRBD1
clone_size: -
j_call: TRBJ1-3
cdr3_aa: CASSRDSTGNTIYF
cdr3_nt: TGTGCCAGCAGTAGGGACAGTACTGGAAACACCATATATTTT

v_call: TRBV29-1
cdr3_length: 14
d_call: -
clone_size: -
j_call: TRBJ1-1
cdr3_aa: CPPARGRENTEAFF
cdr3_nt: TGCCCCCCGGCCAGGGGCAGGGAAAACACTGAAGCTTTCTTT

v_call: TRBV7-9
cdr3_length: 15
d_call: -
clone_size: -
j_call: TRBJ2-6
cdr3_aa: CASSLRGSGANVLTF
cdr3_nt: TGTGCCAGCAGCTTACGGGGCTCTGGGGCCAACGTCCTGACTTTC

v_call: TRBV11-1
cdr3_length: 14
d_call: -
clone_size: few
j_call: TRBJ2-1
cdr3_aa: CASSLGGSYNEQFF
cdr3_nt: TGTGCCAGCAGCTTGGGGGGCTCCTACAATGAGCAGTTCTTC

v_call: TRBV7-2
cdr3_length: 14
d_call: -
clone_size: few
j_call: TRBJ2-5
cdr3_aa: CASSRGRLIETQYF
cdr3_nt: TGTGCCAGCAGTCGAGGACGGTTGATAGAGACCCAGTACTTC

v_call: TRBV28
cdr3_length: 16
d_call: TRBD2
clone_size: -
j_call: TRBJ2-7
cdr3_aa: CASSLEGLAGSYEQYF
cdr3_nt: TGTGCCAGCAGTCTAGAGGGCCTAGCGGGATCCTACGAGCAGTACTTC

v_call: TRBV19
cdr3_length: 15
d_call: -
clone_size: few
j_call: TRBJ2-5
cdr3_aa: CASGGWGEESETQYF
cdr3_nt: TGTGCCAGTGGTGGTTGGGGTGAAGAGTCGGAGACCCAGTACTTC

v_call: TRBV29-1
cdr3_length: 15
d_call: TRBD2
clone_size: -
j_call: TRBJ2-4
cdr3_aa: CSASRGTGGKNIQYF
cdr3_nt: TGCAGCGCCTCACGGGGAACGGGAGGCAAAAACATTCAGTACTTC

v_call: TRBV2
cdr3_length: 16
d_call: TRBD1
clone_size: few
j_call: TRBJ2-1
cdr3_aa: CASSERPAGTGNEQFF
cdr3_nt: TGTGCCAGCAGTGAACGACCCGCCGGGACAGGGAATGAGCAGTTCTTC

v_call: TRBV29-1
cdr3_length: 13
d_call: -
clone_size: -
j_call: TRBJ2-5
cdr3_aa: CSVEAQGRETQYF
cdr3_nt: TGCAGCGTTGAAGCCCAGGGGCGGGAGACCCAGTACTTC